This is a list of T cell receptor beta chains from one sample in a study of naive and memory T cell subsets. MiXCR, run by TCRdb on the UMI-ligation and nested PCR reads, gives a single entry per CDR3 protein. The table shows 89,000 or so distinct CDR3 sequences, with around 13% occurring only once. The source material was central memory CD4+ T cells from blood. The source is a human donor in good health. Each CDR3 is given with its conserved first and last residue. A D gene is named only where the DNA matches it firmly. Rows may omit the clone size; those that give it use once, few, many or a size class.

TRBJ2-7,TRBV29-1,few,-,TGCAGCGTTGTGGGGTCGGCGGTTGTATCCTACGAGCAGTACTTC,CSVVGSAVVSYEQYF
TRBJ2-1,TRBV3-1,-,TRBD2,TGTGCCAGCAGCCAAGAAAACATCAGATCATCTAGCGGGAGGCCCAATGAGCAGTTCTTC,CASSQENIRSSSGRPNEQFF
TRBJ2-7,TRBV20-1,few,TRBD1,TGCAGTGCTCAACTTGCCGGTCGACAGGGGCGCGACGAGCAGTACTTC,CSAQLAGRQGRDEQYF
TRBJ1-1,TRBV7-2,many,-,TGTGCCAGCAGCTTACAACTTACCTTGGCTTTCTTT,CASSLQLTLAFF
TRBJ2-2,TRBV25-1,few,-,TGTGCCAGCAGTGTAGTGAACACCGGGGAGCTGTTTTTT,CASSVVNTGELFF
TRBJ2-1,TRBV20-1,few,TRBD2,TGCAGTGCTTGGGGGACTAGCGGGAGGCTCGGGGCATCCTACAATGAGCAGTTCTTC,CSAWGTSGRLGASYNEQFF
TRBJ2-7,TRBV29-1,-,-,TGCAGCGTTGAAGTGTCAGGCCGAGACGAGCAGTACTTC,CSVEVSGRDEQYF
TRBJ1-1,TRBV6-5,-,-,TGTGCCAGCCGGTGGAGCACTGAAGCTTTCTTT,CASRWSTEAFF
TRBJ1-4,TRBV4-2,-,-,TGTGCCAGCAGCCAAGACGTCGGGACGTCTGAAAAACTGTTTTTT,CASSQDVGTSEKLFF
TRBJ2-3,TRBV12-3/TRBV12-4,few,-,TGTGCCAGCAGTTTAGGGCAACCTACGCAGTATTTT,CASSLGQPTQYF
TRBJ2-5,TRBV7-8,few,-,TGTGCCAGCAGCTTAGATCCCAGCAAGGGAGAGACCCAGTACTTC,CASSLDPSKGETQYF
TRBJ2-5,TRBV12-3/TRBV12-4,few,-,TGTGCCAGCAGAACAGCAGGCCAAGAGACCCAGTACTTC,CASRTAGQETQYF
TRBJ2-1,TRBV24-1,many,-,TGTGCCACCAGCGGAAGCTCCTACAATGAGCAGTTCTTC,CATSGSSYNEQFF
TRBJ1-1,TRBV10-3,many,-,TGTGCCATCAAGAGGGCACCGAACACTGAAGCTTTCTTT,CAIKRAPNTEAFF
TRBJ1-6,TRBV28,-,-,TGTGCCAGCAGTAGGACCGACAATTCACCCCTCCACTTT,CASSRTDNSPLHF
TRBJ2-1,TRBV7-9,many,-,TGTGCCAGCAGCTTATCCTACAATGAGCAGTTCTTC,CASSLSYNEQFF
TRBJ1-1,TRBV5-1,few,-,TGCGCCAGCAGCTTGGGGGGGAGTGAGAACACTGAAGCTTTCTTT,CASSLGGSENTEAFF
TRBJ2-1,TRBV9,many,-,TGTGCCAGCAGCGTAGGGGGCGGTGAGCAGTTCTTC,CASSVGGGEQFF
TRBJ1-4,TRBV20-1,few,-,TGCAGTGCTAGAGGCCCGCTTAGGTGGGCAGACGGTAGGCAACTGTTTTTT,CSARGPLRWADGRQLFF
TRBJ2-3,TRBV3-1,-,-,TGTGCCAGCAGCCGGAATCCCGGGACTAGCACAGATACGCAGTATTTT,CASSRNPGTSTDTQYF
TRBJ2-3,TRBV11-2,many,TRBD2,TGTGCCAGCAGCTTTGGGTTGCGGGAGGTTTATACGCAGTATTTT,CASSFGLREVYTQYF
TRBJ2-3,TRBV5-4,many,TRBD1,TGTGCCAGCAGCACGGACAGGGGGGTAGGAGATACGCAGTATTTT,CASSTDRGVGDTQYF
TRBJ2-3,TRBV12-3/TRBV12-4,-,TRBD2,TGTGCCAGCAACAAGGGCCTGCGGGAGGCAGATACGCAGTATTTT,CASNKGLREADTQYF